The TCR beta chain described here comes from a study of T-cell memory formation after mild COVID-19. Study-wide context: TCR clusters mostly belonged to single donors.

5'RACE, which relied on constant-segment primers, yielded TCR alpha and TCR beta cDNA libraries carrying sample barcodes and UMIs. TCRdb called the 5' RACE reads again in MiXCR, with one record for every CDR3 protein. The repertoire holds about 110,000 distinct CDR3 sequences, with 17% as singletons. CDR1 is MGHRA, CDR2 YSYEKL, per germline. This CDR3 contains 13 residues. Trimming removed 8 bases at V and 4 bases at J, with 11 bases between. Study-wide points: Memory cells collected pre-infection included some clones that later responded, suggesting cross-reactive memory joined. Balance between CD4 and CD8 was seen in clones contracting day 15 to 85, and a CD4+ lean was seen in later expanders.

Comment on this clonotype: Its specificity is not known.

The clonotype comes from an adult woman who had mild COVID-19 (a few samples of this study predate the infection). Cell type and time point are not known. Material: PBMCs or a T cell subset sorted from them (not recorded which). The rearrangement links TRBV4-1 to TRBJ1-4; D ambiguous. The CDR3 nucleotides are TGCGCCAGCCTCGATGCTCATAATGAAAAACTGTTTTTT. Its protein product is CASLDAHNEKLFF.